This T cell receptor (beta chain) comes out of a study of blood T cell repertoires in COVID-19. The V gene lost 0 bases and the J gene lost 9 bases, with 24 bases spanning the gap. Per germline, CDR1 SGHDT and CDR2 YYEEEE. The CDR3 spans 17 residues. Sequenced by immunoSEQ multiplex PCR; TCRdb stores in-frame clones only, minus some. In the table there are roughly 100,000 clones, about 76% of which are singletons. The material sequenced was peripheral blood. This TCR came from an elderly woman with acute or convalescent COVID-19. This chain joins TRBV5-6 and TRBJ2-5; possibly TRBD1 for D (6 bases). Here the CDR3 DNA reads TGTGCCAGCAGCTTGGTTCGACGGCGCTCAGGGGTCCGACCCCAGTACTTC. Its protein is CASSLVRRRSGVRPQYF.